This T cell receptor (beta chain) was found in a study of CD8 T cells in ankylosing spondylitis. Notes on the study in general: There was a TCR beta motif, made of several highly homologous variants, that appeared characteristic of ankylosing spondylitis blood. Clones linked to disease, bearing a CD8+ phenotype, were relatively rare in peripheral blood.

From the 5' RACE reads, TCRdb called clonotypes with MiXCR, one entry per CDR3 protein. The sample comprises 100,000 to 150,000 distinct CDR3 sequences, 17% of which are singletons, and around a third rests with the top ten. Germline lookup yields CDR1 SGHDN and CDR2 FVKESK. Trimming took 3 bases from V and 6 from J; bases not matched to a gene: 3. The CDR3 has 14 amino acids. This clonotype appeared a few times. Its antigen is undetermined. The chain recombines TRBV14 with TRBJ2-7, with TRBD2 matching 12 bases. The receptor was isolated from a male donor with ankylosing spondylitis. Sequenced material: blood, either unsorted or a sorted T cell fraction (not recorded which). CDR3 amino acids: CASSHGLAGFEQYF. Here the CDR3 DNA reads TGTGCCAGCAGCCACGGACTAGCGGGATTCGAGCAGTACTTC.